This TCR beta chain derives from a study of T cell repertoires in cytomegalovirus infection. Remarks on this clonotype: No antigen is known for it.

General study points: The ex vivo response showed dominance by HLA-C-restricted CMV-specific TCR beta clonotypes.

MiXCR was run by TCRdb on the reads, yielding one entry per CDR3 protein. The sample holds 150,000 to 200,000 distinct CDR3 sequences, more than 15% seen once. The V gene's germline CDR1 is SGHRS and CDR2 YFSETQ. The length of the CDR3 is 17 residues. Losses at the gene ends were 0 bases for V and 2 bases for J; bases not matched to a gene: 5. V usage is TRBV5-1 and J usage is TRBJ2-1; TRBD2 agrees at 10 bases. The sample taken for sequencing was CD8+ T cells from PBMCs. The sequence derives from a human donor in good health (CMV status not recorded). Some clones in this sample may be carry-over from other donors' samples. CDR3 amino acids: CASSLVERGGPYNEQFF. CDR3 DNA sequence: TGCGCCAGCAGCTTGGTGGAGCGGGGGGGCCCCTACAATGAGCAGTTCTTC.